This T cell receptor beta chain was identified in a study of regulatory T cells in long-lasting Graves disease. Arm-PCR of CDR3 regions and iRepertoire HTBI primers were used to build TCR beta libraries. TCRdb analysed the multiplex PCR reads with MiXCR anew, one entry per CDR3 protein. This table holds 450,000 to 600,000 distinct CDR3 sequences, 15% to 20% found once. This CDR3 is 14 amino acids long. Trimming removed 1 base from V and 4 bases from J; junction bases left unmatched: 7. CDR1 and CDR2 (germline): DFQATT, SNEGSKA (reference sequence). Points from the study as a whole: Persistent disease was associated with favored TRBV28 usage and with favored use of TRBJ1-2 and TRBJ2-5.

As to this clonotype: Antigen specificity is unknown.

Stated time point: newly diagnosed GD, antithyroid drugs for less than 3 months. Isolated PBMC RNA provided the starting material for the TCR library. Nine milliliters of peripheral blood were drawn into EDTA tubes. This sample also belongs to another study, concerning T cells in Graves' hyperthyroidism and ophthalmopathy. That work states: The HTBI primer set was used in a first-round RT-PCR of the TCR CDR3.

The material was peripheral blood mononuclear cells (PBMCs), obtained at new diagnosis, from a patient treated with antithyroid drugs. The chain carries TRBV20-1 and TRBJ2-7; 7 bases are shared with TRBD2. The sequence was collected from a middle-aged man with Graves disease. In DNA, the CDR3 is TGCAGTGCTAGAGTAGCCAGCGGGACTTACGAGCAGTACTTC. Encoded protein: CSARVASGTYEQYF.